The 17 T cell receptor beta chains below all came from one sample that was sequenced in a study of blood T cell repertoires in COVID-19. Assay: immunoSEQ multiplex PCR; the TCRdb copy retains only in-frame clones and omits some. The sample carries some 240,000 clones, 82% recorded once. Specimen: peripheral blood. The receptors were gathered from a woman aged 55-75 years with active or convalescent COVID-19.

The chain carries TRBV9 and TRBJ1-4; D remains unclear. CDR3 length equals 15 residues. Trimming removed 2 bases at V and 0 bases at J, with 8 bases between. The germline V gene encodes CDR1 SGDLS and CDR2 YYNGEE. The CDR3 loop reads CASSVAVATNEKLFF. CDR3 sequence (DNA): TGTGCCAGCAGCGTCGCAGTTGCAACTAATGAAAAACTGTTTTTT. The full variable domain, in which reference TRBV9 and TRBJ1-4 provide the parts outside the CDR3, is DSGVTQTPKHLITATGQRVTLRCSPRSGDLSVYWYQQSLDQGLQFLIQYYNGEERAKGNILERFSAQQFPDLHSELNLSSLELGDSALYFCASSVAVATNEKLFFGSGTQLSVL.

The rearrangement links TRBV7-2 to TRBJ2-5; TRBD1 might be the D (5 bases). The V and J ends lost 2 bases and 5 bases respectively, with 12 bases between them. CDR3 length: 14 residues. Germline CDR1 is SGHTA and CDR2 is FQGNSA. The CDR3 DNA reads TGTGCCAGCAGCTTAATGGGGCAGTTGGAGACCCAGTACTTC. It codes for CASSLMGQLETQYF.

CDR3 bases: TGTGCCAGTAGTATAGCCAGGGACACTGAAGCTTTCTTT. Translated: CASSIARDTEAFF. The chain is built from TRBV19 and TRBJ1-1, with TRBD1 as a possible D gene (5 bases). Trimming took off 1 base at V and 3 bases at J, with 6 bases between the two ends. Germline CDR1 and CDR2: LNHDA and SQIVND (reference sequence). The CDR3 is 13 residues long.

The rearrangement uses TRBV7-2 and TRBJ1-2; 8 nucleotides align to TRBD1. The CDR3 runs 15 residues. Unmatched junction bases numbered 8, after V lost 5 bases and J lost 3 bases. From germline, CDR1 is SGHTA and CDR2 FQGNSA. The CDR3 reads CASSEHDRGDYGYTF. CDR3 DNA: TGTGCCAGCAGCGAACATGACAGGGGAGACTATGGCTACACCTTC.

The CDR3: CASSQFGGGQGETQYF. Written as DNA, the CDR3 is TGTGCCAGCAGCCAATTCGGGGGAGGCCAGGGAGAGACCCAGTACTTC. This chain links TRBV4-2 with TRBJ2-5; possible D gene TRBD2, 6 bases. The CDR3 has 16 residues. Trimming stripped 2 bases from V and 4 bases from J, with 17 bases between. Germline-derived CDR1 and CDR2 are LGHNA and YNFKEQ.

This chain connects TRBV4-1 to TRBJ2-2; a possible D gene is TRBD1 (5 bases). This CDR3 is built from 14 residues. The V and J ends lost 4 bases and 1 base respectively, with 7 bases between them. Germline V gene data show CDR1 as MGHRA and CDR2 as YSYEKL. CDR3 DNA: TGCGCCAGCAGCCCCCAGGGGAACACCGGGGAGCTGTTTTTT. Protein: CASSPQGNTGELFF.

This clone was seen once. This chain connects TRBV19 to TRBJ1-1; D gene unclear. This CDR3 contains 14 residues. Germline values: CDR1 LNHDA, CDR2 SQIVND (reference sequence). V dropped 4 bases and J dropped 5 bases, with 14 bases sitting between them. CDR3 in DNA: TGTGCCAGTAGTACCAGGAGGTTGGGGACTGAAGCTTTCTTT. The encoded protein is CASSTRRLGTEAFF.

The chain combines TRBV30 with TRBJ1-6, with D possibly being TRBD1 (6 bases). V lost 0 bases and J 10 bases, leaving 10 bases between the germline ends. Per germline, CDR1 GTSNPN and CDR2 SVGIG (reference sequence). The length of the CDR3 is 13 residues. The CDR3, as DNA: TGTGCCTGGAGTGTACAGGGATGGTCACCCCTCCACTTT. Protein sequence: CAWSVQGWSPLHF. Looking up the rest from reference TRBV30 and TRBJ1-6 gives the full variable domain: SQTIHQWPATLVQPVGSPLSLECTVEGTSNPNLYWYRQAAGRGLQLLFYSVGIGQISSEVPQNLSASRPQDRQFILSSKKLLLSDSGFYLCAWSVQGWSPLHFGNGTRLTVT.

This chain uses TRBV4-1 with TRBJ1-2; the D is unclear. This CDR3 has 12 amino acids. CDR1 is MGHRA, CDR2 YSYEKL, per germline. V lost 1 base, J lost 5 bases, and 5 bases lay in between. In DNA form, the CDR3 reads TGCGCCAGCAGCCAAGGTCTGTATGGCTACACCTTC. Its translation: CASSQGLYGYTF.

The chain is built from TRBV18 and TRBJ2-7; possibly TRBD1 for D (5 bases). This CDR3 has 13 residues. The germline CDR1 and CDR2 sequences are KGHSH and LQKENI. V was shortened by 4 bases and J by 2 bases, with 9 bases between the two germline ends. The CDR3 nucleotides read TGTGCCAGCTCACTGCCGGACACCTACGAGCAGTACTTC. Its translation is CASSLPDTYEQYF.

The rearrangement joins TRBV4-1 to TRBJ1-2, with D possibly being TRBD1 (6 bases). V lost 4 bases to trimming and J lost 6 bases, with 15 bases between them. Germline V gives CDR1 MGHRA, CDR2 YSYEKL. This CDR3 is built from 14 residues. CDR3 loop: CASSLGRGADGYTF. CDR3 DNA: TGCGCCAGCAGCCTTGGTCGGGGGGCGGATGGCTACACCTTC.

This clone was counted a few times. The J gene is TRBJ1-3, the V gene TRBV19, with a possible D match to TRBD1 (6 bases). The CDR3 runs 16 residues. Trimming stripped 5 bases from V and 0 bases from J, with 14 bases between. In germline, CDR1 is LNHDA, CDR2 SQIVND (reference sequence). The CDR3 DNA follows: TGTGCCAGTAGTGCGGACAGCTCGGGCTCTGGAAACACCATATATTTT. Its protein product is CASSADSSGSGNTIYF.

Comment on this clone: This sample also contains other DNA sequences that code for the same CDR3. The chain links TRBV5-1 to TRBJ2-2; TRBD2 might be the D (6 bases). The V gene's germline CDR1 is SGHRS and CDR2 YFSETQ. Between the trimmed V and J ends, which lost 0 bases and 1 base, there was a span of 7 bases. This CDR3 is 15 amino acids long. For the CDR3, the DNA is TGCGCCAGCAGCTTGGTGGGGGGGAACACCGGGGAGCTGTTTTTT. Its translation: CASSLVGGNTGELFF.

The rearrangement joins TRBV7-2 to TRBJ1-2, with TRBD1 identical over 8 bases. From germline, CDR1 is SGHTA and CDR2 FQGNSA. Losses at the gene ends were 5 bases for V and 8 bases for J; bases not matched to a gene: 13. The CDR3 covers 15 residues. CDR3 sequence: CASSQKAGGLLGYTF. CDR3 nucleotide sequence: TGTGCCAGCAGCCAGAAGGCAGGGGGCCTTCTAGGCTACACCTTC.

The chain is built from TRBV12-3 or TRBV12-4 and TRBJ1-4, with a weak D call TRBD1 (5 bases). The CDR3 consists of 13 residues. V was trimmed by 7 bases and J by 4 bases, leaving 10 bases between them. The CDR3, as DNA: TGTGCCAGCAATCAGGGAAATAATGAAAAACTGTTTTTT. It translates to CASNQGNNEKLFF.

The gene calls are TRBV12-5 and TRBJ1-5; the D is unclear. V was cut by 7 bases and J by 1 base, with 5 bases left in between. The CDR3 loop spans 12 amino acids. Germline V gene data show CDR1 as LGHNT and CDR2 as FRNRAP. CDR3 DNA sequence: TGTGCTAGTGCCCGGAGCAATCAGCCCCAGCATTTT. Amino acid sequence: CASARSNQPQHF.

This clone appeared once. The gene calls are TRBV18 and TRBJ2-2; a weak D match, TRBD1 (6 bases). This CDR3 has 15 residues. Germline V lookup: CDR1 KGHSH, CDR2 LQKENI. Trimming took off 6 bases at V and 0 bases at J, with 11 bases between the two ends. The CDR3 region has the DNA TGTGCCAGCTCCCGGACAGAGTCGAACACCGGGGAGCTGTTTTTT. It codes for CASSRTESNTGELFF.